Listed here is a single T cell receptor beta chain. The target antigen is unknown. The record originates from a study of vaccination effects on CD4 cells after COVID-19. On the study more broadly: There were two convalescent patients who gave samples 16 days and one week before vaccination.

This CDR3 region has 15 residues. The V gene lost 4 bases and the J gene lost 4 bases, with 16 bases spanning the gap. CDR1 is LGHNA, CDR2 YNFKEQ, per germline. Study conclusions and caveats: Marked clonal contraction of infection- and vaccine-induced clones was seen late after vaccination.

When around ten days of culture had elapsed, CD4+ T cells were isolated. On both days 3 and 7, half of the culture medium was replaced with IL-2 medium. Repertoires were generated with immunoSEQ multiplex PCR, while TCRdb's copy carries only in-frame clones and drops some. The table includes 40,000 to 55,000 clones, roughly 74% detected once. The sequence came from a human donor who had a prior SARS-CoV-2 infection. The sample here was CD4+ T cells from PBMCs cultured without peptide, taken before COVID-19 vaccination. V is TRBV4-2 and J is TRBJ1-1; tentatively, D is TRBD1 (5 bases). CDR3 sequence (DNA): TGTGCCAGCAGCCCAGATTACACGGGGGGCACTGAAGCTTTCTTT. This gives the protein CASSPDYTGGTEAFF.